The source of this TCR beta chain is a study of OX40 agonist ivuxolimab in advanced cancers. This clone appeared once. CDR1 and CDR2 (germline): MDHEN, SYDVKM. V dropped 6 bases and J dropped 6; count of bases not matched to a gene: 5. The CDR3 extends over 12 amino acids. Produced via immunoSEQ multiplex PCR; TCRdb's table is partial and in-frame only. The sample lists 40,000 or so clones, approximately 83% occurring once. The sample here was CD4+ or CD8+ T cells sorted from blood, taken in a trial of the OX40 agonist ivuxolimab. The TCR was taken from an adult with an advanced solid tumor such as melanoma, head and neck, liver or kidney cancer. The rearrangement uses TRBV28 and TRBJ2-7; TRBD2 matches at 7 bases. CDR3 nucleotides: TGTGCCAGCAGCACGACTAGCCGCGAGCAGTACTTC. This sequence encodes CASSTTSREQYF.